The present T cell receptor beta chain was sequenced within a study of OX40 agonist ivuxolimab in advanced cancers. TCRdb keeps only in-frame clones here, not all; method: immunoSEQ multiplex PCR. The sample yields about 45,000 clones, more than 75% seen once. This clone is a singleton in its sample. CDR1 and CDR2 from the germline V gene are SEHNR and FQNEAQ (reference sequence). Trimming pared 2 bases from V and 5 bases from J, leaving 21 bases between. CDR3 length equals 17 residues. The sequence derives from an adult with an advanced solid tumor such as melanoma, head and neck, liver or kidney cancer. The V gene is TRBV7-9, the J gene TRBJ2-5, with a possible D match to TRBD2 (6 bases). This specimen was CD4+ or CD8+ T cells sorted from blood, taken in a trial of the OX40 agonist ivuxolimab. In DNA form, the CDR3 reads TGTGCCAGCAGCTTATTCCCTCCTAGCGCAGAGGGGGAGACCCAGTACTTC. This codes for CASSLFPPSAEGETQYF.